This T cell receptor (beta chain) was documented in a study of cytomegalovirus exposure and HLA in healthy donors. On this clone: Its antigen is unidentified.

CDR3 length: 15 residues. V shed 0 bases, J shed 5 bases, and the junction held 6 bases outside the gene matches. Germline V gene sequence: CDR1 MNHEY, CDR2 SMNVEV (reference sequence). Notes on the study in general: Prior analysis indicated that the majority of TCR beta V segments exhibited productivity approximately 90% or approximately 30% of the time. Reports described diagnosis of cytomegalovirus status by the classifier as highly specific and sensitive.

Amplification used 60 Vbeta primers and 13 Jbeta primers. Measured with immunoSEQ multiplex PCR; TCRdb has only the in-frame clones, and not every one. Of more than 60,000 clones in the sample, 65% to 90% were seen once. The TCR comes from a man between 65 and 79 years old in good health and CMV-seropositive. The specimen was PBMCs. The V gene is TRBV27, the J gene TRBJ2-5, with TRBD1 matching 7 bases. For the CDR3, the DNA is TGTGCCAGCAGTTTATCGAGGGGGCGAGGGGAGACCCAGTACTTC. Translating gives CASSLSRGRGETQYF.